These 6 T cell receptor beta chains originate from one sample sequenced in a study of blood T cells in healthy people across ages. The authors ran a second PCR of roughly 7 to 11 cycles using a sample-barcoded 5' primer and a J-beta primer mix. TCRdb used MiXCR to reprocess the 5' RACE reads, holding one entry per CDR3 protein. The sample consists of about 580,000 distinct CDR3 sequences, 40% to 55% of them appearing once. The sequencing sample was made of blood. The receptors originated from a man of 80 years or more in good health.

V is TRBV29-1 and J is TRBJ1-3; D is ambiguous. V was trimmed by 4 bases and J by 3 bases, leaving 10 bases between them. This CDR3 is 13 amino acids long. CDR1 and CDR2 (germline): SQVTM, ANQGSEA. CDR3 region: CSVAEAIGNTIYF. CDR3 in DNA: TGCAGCGTTGCCGAGGCTATTGGAAACACCATATATTTT.

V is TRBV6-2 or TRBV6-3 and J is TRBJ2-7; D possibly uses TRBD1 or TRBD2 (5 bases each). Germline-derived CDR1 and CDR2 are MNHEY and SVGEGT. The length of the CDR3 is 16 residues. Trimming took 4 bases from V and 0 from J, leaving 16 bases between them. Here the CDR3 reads CASSSLVGEISYEQYF. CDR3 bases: TGTGCCAGCAGTTCTTTGGTGGGGGAAATCTCCTACGAGCAGTACTTC.

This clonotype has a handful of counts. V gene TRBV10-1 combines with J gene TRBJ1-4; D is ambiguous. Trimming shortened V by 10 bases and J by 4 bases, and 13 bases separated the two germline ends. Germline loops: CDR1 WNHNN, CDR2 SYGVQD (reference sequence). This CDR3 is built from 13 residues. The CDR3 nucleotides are TGCGCCACCTCGCCTTTCCGTAATGAAAAACTGTTTTTT. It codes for CATSPFRNEKLFF.

The CDR3, as DNA: TGTGCCAGCAGTTCTAGCGGGAGGGCCTGGGAGCAGTTCTTC. This codes for CASSSSGRAWEQFF. The chain recombines TRBV28 with TRBJ2-1; 12 bases are a match to TRBD2. Germline V gene lookup returns CDR1 MDHEN and CDR2 SYDVKM. CDR3 length: 14 amino acids. V gave up 4 bases and J gave up 10 bases; unmatched junction bases: 5.

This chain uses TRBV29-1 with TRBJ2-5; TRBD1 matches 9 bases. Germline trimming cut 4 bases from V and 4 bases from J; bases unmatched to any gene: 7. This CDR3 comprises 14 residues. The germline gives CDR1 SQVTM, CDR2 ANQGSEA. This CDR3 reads CSVGGQGRGETQYF. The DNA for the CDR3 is TGCAGCGTTGGCGGACAGGGGAGGGGAGAGACCCAGTACTTC.

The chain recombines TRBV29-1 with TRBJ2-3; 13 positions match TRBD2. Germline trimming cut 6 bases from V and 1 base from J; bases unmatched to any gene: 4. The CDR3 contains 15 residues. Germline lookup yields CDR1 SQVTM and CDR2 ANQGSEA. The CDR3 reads CSVETSGGGTDTQYF. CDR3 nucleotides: TGCAGCGTAGAAACTAGCGGGGGGGGCACAGATACGCAGTATTTT.